This T cell receptor beta chain was recovered during a study of cytomegalovirus exposure and HLA in healthy donors. Study-wide context: Around 80 million unique TCR sequences came from HLA-typed donors in an early release. Findings and caveats of the study: Most TCR sequences were seen very rarely across donors, but some public TCRs occurred in many.

Germline CDR1 LNHDA, CDR2 SQIVND (reference sequence). V lost 7 bases to trimming and J lost 1 base; unmatched junction nucleotides: 5. This CDR3 contains 15 residues. Points on this clone: Its matching antigen is unknown.

Both 60 Vbeta primers and 13 Jbeta primers went into the PCR. Sequenced by immunoSEQ multiplex PCR; TCRdb stores in-frame clones only, minus some. The sample lists about 210,000 clones, about four fifths occurring once. The rearrangement links TRBV19 to TRBJ2-3; TRBD2 agrees at 10 bases. Sequencing input: PBMCs. This sequence originates from a man aged 40-55 years in good health and CMV-seropositive. CDR3 nucleotides: TGTGCCAGTACCAACCTAGCGGGAGGCACAGATACGCAGTATTTT. Translated, it gives CASTNLAGGTDTQYF. The whole variable domain, filled in from reference TRBV19 and TRBJ2-3, reads DGGITQSPKYLFRKEGQNVTLSCEQNLNHDAMYWYRQDPGQGLRLIYYSQIVNDFQKGDIAEGYSVSREKKESFPLTVTSAQKNPTAFYLCASTNLAGGTDTQYFGPGTRLTVL.